These 16 T cell receptor beta chains were all obtained from the same sample, sequenced in a study of technical replicates of blood from a handful of donors. TCRdb keeps only in-frame clones here, not all; method: immunoSEQ multiplex PCR. This sample carries 50,000 to 70,000 clones, 90% to 95% of them seen once, and the ten largest clones take 4.2%. Material: PBMCs. Every receptor here comes from a human donor in good health. Some clones in this sample may be carry-over from other donors' samples.

The rearrangement uses TRBV19 and TRBJ2-2; 9 bases align to TRBD1. The CDR3 is 16 amino acids. The V and J ends lost 8 bases and 4 bases, in that order; junction bases with no gene match: 11. Looked up from germline, CDR1 is LNHDA and CDR2 is SQIVND (reference sequence). The CDR3 DNA reads as TGTGCCAGTTCGAAAAACAGGGGGCGGGTCACCGGGGAGCTGTTTTTT. This encodes CASSKNRGRVTGELFF.

The J gene is TRBJ1-1, the V gene TRBV6-1, with D possibly matching TRBD1 (6 bases). The CDR3 has 13 amino acids. Germline V gives CDR1 MNHNS, CDR2 SASEGT. Deletions cut 3 bases from V and 10 bases from J, with 15 bases between. CDR3 DNA sequence: TGTGCCAGCAGTGATATGACAGGCCTGGGAGCTTTCTTT. Amino acids: CASSDMTGLGAFF.

The chain carries TRBV15 and TRBJ1-4; a weak D match, TRBD1 (5 bases). V lost 0 bases to trimming and J lost 3 bases, with 11 bases between them. From germline, CDR1 is LNHNV and CDR2 YYDKDF (reference sequence). The CDR3 covers 16 residues. CDR3 residues: CATSRDRTRANEKLFF. CDR3 DNA sequence: TGTGCCACCAGCAGAGATCGGACACGGGCTAATGAAAAACTGTTTTTT.

On this clone: Other DNA sequences of this sample code for an identical CDR3. CDR3 sequence (DNA): TGTGCCAGCTCACTAGGACAGGGGGGGAACACTGAAGCTTTCTTT. Translated, it gives CASSLGQGGNTEAFF. This chain links TRBV18 with TRBJ1-1; TRBD1 matches 10 bases. CDR3 length: 15 amino acids. V lost 4 bases to trimming and J lost 1 base; unmatched junction nucleotides: 3. CDR1 and CDR2 from the germline V gene are KGHSH and LQKENI.

This chain connects TRBV7-2 to TRBJ1-5, with 7 bases that match TRBD1. V was pared by 5 bases and J by 1 base, with 5 bases of the junction left unmatched. Looked up from germline, CDR1 is SGHTA and CDR2 is FQGNSA. This CDR3 region has 15 residues. CDR3: CASSKGQESNQPQHF. The CDR3 DNA reads TGTGCCAGCAGCAAAGGACAGGAAAGCAATCAGCCCCAGCATTTT.

On this clone itself: Other DNA sequences in this specimen translate into the identical CDR3. V gene TRBV6-5 combines with J gene TRBJ1-2; 7 bases map to TRBD1. The J segment lost 1 base and the V segment lost 6 bases, leaving 2 bases of the junction unmatched. Germline V gives CDR1 MNHEY, CDR2 SVGAGI. The CDR3 totals 13 residues. The CDR3 sequence: CASRRQGNYGYTF. CDR3 nucleotides: TGTGCCAGCAGACGACAGGGTAACTATGGCTACACCTTC.

The chain couples TRBV13 to TRBJ1-3, with D tentatively TRBD1 (5 bases). The germline V gene encodes CDR1 PRHDT and CDR2 FYEKMQ (reference sequence). The CDR3 runs to 14 residues. The V and J ends lost 1 base and 1 base respectively, with 5 bases between them. Here the CDR3 reads CASSLEGSGNTIYF. The CDR3 DNA reads TGTGCCAGCAGCTTAGAGGGGTCTGGAAACACCATATATTTT.

The chain carries TRBV5-6 and TRBJ2-7; TRBD1 aligns across 10 bases. Germline V gene lookup returns CDR1 SGHDT and CDR2 YYEEEE. This CDR3 spans 14 amino acids. V lost 4 bases and J lost 3; bases outside the gene matches: 4. The CDR3: CASSGGDRGYEQYF. DNA of the CDR3: TGTGCCAGCAGCGGGGGGGACAGGGGCTACGAGCAGTACTTC. The variable domain in full, completed from reference TRBV5-6 and TRBJ2-7, reads DAGVTQSPTHLIKTRGQQVTLRCSPKSGHDTVSWYQQALGQGPQFIFQYYEEEERQRGNFPDRFSGHQFPNYSSELNVNALLLGDSALYLCASSGGDRGYEQYFGPGTRLTVT.

V gene TRBV11-1 combines with J gene TRBJ2-2; a possible D gene is TRBD1 (5 bases). Germline lookup yields CDR1 SGHAT and CDR2 FQDESV (reference sequence). The germline V and J ends were trimmed by 5 bases and 3 bases, with 16 bases remaining between them. The CDR3 totals 16 residues. CDR3 in DNA: TGTGCCAGCAGCATTCGACAGTTATCCGACACCGGGGAGCTGTTTTTT. Translated: CASSIRQLSDTGELFF.

V usage is TRBV6-1 and J usage is TRBJ1-2; 11 nucleotides agree with TRBD1. Germline CDR1 is MNHNS and CDR2 is SASEGT. V was clipped by 3 bases and J by 7 bases; unmatched bases: 4. The CDR3 consists of 14 residues. The CDR3: CASSEDRGQGGYTF. As DNA, the CDR3 is TGTGCCAGCAGTGAGGACAGGGGGCAAGGTGGCTACACCTTC.

The rearrangement joins TRBV4-2 to TRBJ2-7; 9 bases align to TRBD1. The trim removed 3 bases at V and 5 bases at J, leaving 11 bases unmatched. Germline loops: CDR1 LGHNA, CDR2 YNFKEQ. The CDR3 length is 16 residues. The CDR3 loop is CASSQKTGTGSDEQYF. The CDR3 DNA follows: TGTGCCAGCAGCCAGAAGACCGGGACAGGGAGCGACGAGCAGTACTTC.

The chain is built from TRBV6-5 and TRBJ1-6; D ambiguous. V lost 5 bases and J 2 bases, leaving 7 bases between the germline ends. This CDR3 spans 14 amino acids. Looked up from germline, CDR1 is MNHEY and CDR2 is SVGAGI. CDR3 sequence (DNA): TGTGCCAGCAGTACGGGTACCTATAATTCACCCCTCCACTTT. Translated, it gives CASSTGTYNSPLHF.

The chain joins TRBV18 to TRBJ2-5; 9 bases align to TRBD1. V lost 2 bases, J lost 5 bases, and 9 bases stayed unmatched. The CDR3 spans 16 residues. Germline values: CDR1 KGHSH, CDR2 LQKENI. For the CDR3, the DNA is TGTGCCAGCTCACCAGGGAACAGGGGGCTTCGGGAGACCCAGTACTTC. This encodes CASSPGNRGLRETQYF.

This clone was observed once. The chain combines TRBV6-6 with TRBJ2-5; 7 nucleotides align to TRBD2. Germline V gene data show CDR1 as MNHNY and CDR2 as SVGAGI (reference sequence). J gave up 2 bases and V 2 bases, and 5 bases lay outside the gene matches. The CDR3 is 15 amino acids. The CDR3 DNA sequence: TGTGCCAGCAGTTACGGGAGGGACCGACAAGAGACCCAGTACTTC. It is translated as CASSYGRDRQETQYF.

This clone was detected only once. The chain carries TRBV19 and TRBJ2-3; possible D gene TRBD2, 5 bases. With 6 bases removed from V and 3 bases from J, the gap between germline ends came to 16 bases. The CDR3 covers 15 residues. Germline V gene lookup returns CDR1 LNHDA and CDR2 SQIVND (reference sequence). The CDR3 reads CASRGASTLTDTQYF. The CDR3 DNA reads as TGTGCCAGTAGGGGTGCTAGCACCTTGACAGATACGCAGTATTTT.

The chain employs TRBV11-1 and TRBJ2-7; 9 bases map to TRBD2. The length of the CDR3 is 16 residues. The germline V gene has CDR1 SGHAT and CDR2 FQDESV (reference sequence). The junction had 4 bases not matched to a gene; V was cut back by 1 base and J by 0 bases. The CDR3 DNA is TGTGCCAGCAGCTTAGGACTAGCGGATTCCTCCTACGAGCAGTACTTC. Translation: CASSLGLADSSYEQYF.